What follows are 25 T cell receptor beta chains derived from one specimen sequenced in a study of blood T cell repertoires in COVID-19. Clones were sequenced by immunoSEQ multiplex PCR, and TCRdb holds only the in-frame ones, with some missing. This sample has fewer than 250,000 clones; around 83% occur once, and the top ten carry 8.2%. What was sequenced was peripheral blood. The receptors come from a woman aged 50 to 60 with acute or convalescent COVID-19.

The chain has TRBV5-1 and TRBJ1-4; 7 bases agree with TRBD1. Germline CDR1 reads SGHRS; CDR2 reads YFSETQ. With 0 bases clipped from V and 3 bases from J, the junction kept 5 bases outside the gene matches. This CDR3 has 16 amino acids. The CDR3 region has the DNA TGCGCCAGCAGCTTGGGTGTAGGGGGCGCTAATGAAAAACTGTTTTTT. It translates to CASSLGVGGANEKLFF.

This chain links TRBV14 with TRBJ2-5; D possibly corresponds to TRBD1 (5 bases). The CDR3 sequence is 15 residues long. V was trimmed by 0 bases and J by 0 bases, leaving 8 bases between them. Per the germline V gene, CDR1 is SGHDN and CDR2 is FVKESK. The CDR3 region has the DNA TGTGCCAGCAGCCAAGAACACAGGTACCAAGAGACCCAGTACTTC. It yields the protein CASSQEHRYQETQYF. The whole variable domain, remainder taken from reference TRBV14 and TRBJ2-5, is EAGVTQFPSHSVIEKGQTVTLRCDPISGHDNLYWYRRVMGKEIKFLLHFVKESKQDESGMPNNRFLAERTGGTYSTLKVQPAELEDSGVYFCASSQEHRYQETQYFGPGTRLLVL.

This rearrangement joins TRBV2 to TRBJ2-2, with 9 positions matching TRBD2. Germline CDR1 is SNHLY and CDR2 is FYNNEI. This CDR3 is built from 14 residues. V lost 9 bases and J lost 1; bases outside the gene matches: 3. The CDR3 spells CASEAGGNTGELFF. The CDR3 DNA is TGTGCCAGTGAAGCGGGGGGGAACACCGGGGAGCTGTTTTTT.

The genes are TRBV19 and TRBJ1-5, with a possible D match to TRBD1 (6 bases). The CDR3 spans 15 residues. V lost 3 bases to trimming and J lost 2 bases, with 11 bases between them. Looked up from germline, CDR1 is LNHDA and CDR2 is SQIVND (reference sequence). The CDR3 coding sequence is TGTGCCAGTAGTATCAGACAGGCGGGCAATCAGCCCCAGCATTTT. Its protein is CASSIRQAGNQPQHF.

The V gene is TRBV29-1, the J gene TRBJ2-1, with TRBD2 as a possible D gene (5 bases). This CDR3 region has 17 residues. Germline values: CDR1 SQVTM, CDR2 ANQGSEA. The V end was cut by 2 bases, the J end by 4 bases, with 21 bases between. The DNA of the CDR3 is TGCAGCGTTGAATTGAGGGTTCTGGCGGGTTGGTACAATGAGCAGTTCTTC. Translating it yields CSVELRVLAGWYNEQFF.

J is TRBJ1-2 and V is TRBV19; the D is unclear. V lost 5 bases and J 3 bases, leaving 25 bases between the germline ends. The length of the CDR3 is 18 residues. The germline gives CDR1 LNHDA, CDR2 SQIVND (reference sequence). The CDR3 loop reads CASSLEWAGSTMHYGYTF. The CDR3 nucleotides are TGTGCCAGTAGTCTTGAGTGGGCAGGCTCCACGATGCACTATGGCTACACCTTC.

The genes are TRBV28 and TRBJ2-1; D is perhaps TRBD1 (6 bases). V was cut by 8 bases and J by 9 bases, with 14 bases left in between. Germline V lookup: CDR1 MDHEN, CDR2 SYDVKM. This CDR3 has 12 residues. This chain's CDR3 is CASGDGRGEQFF. CDR3 nucleotide sequence: TGTGCCAGCGGCGACGGCAGGGGTGAGCAGTTCTTC.

V gene TRBV4-1 combines with J gene TRBJ1-5; D remains unclear. Germline V gene lookup returns CDR1 MGHRA and CDR2 YSYEKL. Trimming took off 0 bases at V and 0 bases at J, with 9 bases between the two ends. The CDR3 extends over 16 amino acids. CDR3 nucleotides: TGCGCCAGCAGCCAAGAACGAGGGAATAGCAATCAGCCCCAGCATTTT. This encodes CASSQERGNSNQPQHF.

This clone has only one observation. This sequence joins TRBV19 and TRBJ1-1; possible D gene TRBD1, 5 bases. Trimming pared 7 bases from V and 5 bases from J, leaving 17 bases between. Looked up from germline, CDR1 is LNHDA and CDR2 is SQIVND (reference sequence). The CDR3 runs 14 residues. CDR3: CASKPDGGFTEAFF. Here the CDR3 DNA reads TGTGCCAGTAAGCCGGACGGGGGTTTTACTGAAGCTTTCTTT.

V is TRBV10-2 and J is TRBJ2-3; no firm D call. Germline-derived CDR1 and CDR2 are WSHSY and SAAADI. The CDR3 consists of 12 residues. With 6 bases removed from V and 2 bases from J, the gap between germline ends came to 6 bases. CDR3 DNA sequence: TGCGCCAGCAGCGCTACCACAGATACGCAGTATTTT. Residues: CASSATTDTQYF.

The chain employs TRBV9 and TRBJ2-3, with D possibly TRBD1 on 6 matching bases. The CDR3 covers 14 residues. V dropped 0 bases and J dropped 6 bases, with 11 bases sitting between them. Germline CDR1 is SGDLS and CDR2 is YYNGEE. The CDR3, as DNA: TGTGCCAGCAGCGTAGGAGGGGGAGCGGATACGCAGTATTTT. This sequence encodes CASSVGGGADTQYF.

The gene calls are TRBV2 and TRBJ2-1; TRBD1 aligns across 8 bases. The ends lost 4 bases at V and 3 bases at J; junction bases unmatched: 2. The CDR3 length is 14 residues. CDR1 SNHLY and CDR2 FYNNEI come from the germline V gene. The CDR3 nucleotides read TGTGCCAGCAGTGCAGGGGGCCTCTACAATGAGCAGTTCTTC. Protein product: CASSAGGLYNEQFF.

The rearrangement uses TRBV7-9 and TRBJ2-7; D may be TRBD1 (6 bases). Germline lookup yields CDR1 SEHNR and CDR2 FQNEAQ (reference sequence). V was shortened by 4 bases and J by 7 bases, with 23 bases between the two germline ends. This CDR3 has 16 residues. The CDR3 nucleotides are TGTGCCAGCAGCTCCCAAACCGTAGAAGACAGGAGGGAGCAGTACTTC. Protein: CASSSQTVEDRREQYF.

The chain uses TRBV2 and TRBJ1-1; TRBD1 might be the D (5 bases). This CDR3 has 14 amino acids. V was pared by 6 bases and J by 0 bases, with 11 bases between. Germline V gene lookup returns CDR1 SNHLY and CDR2 FYNNEI. The chain's CDR3 is CASRLTVMNTEAFF. The CDR3 coding sequence is TGTGCCAGCAGACTGACAGTAATGAACACTGAAGCTTTCTTT. The full variable domain, with the rest looked up from reference TRBV2 and TRBJ1-1, is EPEVTQTPSHQVTQMGQEVILRCVPISNHLYFYWYRQILGQKVEFLVSFYNNEISEKSEIFDDQFSVERPDGSNFTLKIRSTKLEDSAMYFCASRLTVMNTEAFFGQGTRLTVV.

The rearrangement links TRBV30 to TRBJ2-2, with 9 bases lining up with TRBD2. V trimming: 0 bases; J trimming: 5 bases; junction bases outside the gene matches: 4. Germline V gene sequence: CDR1 GTSNPN, CDR2 SVGIG (reference sequence). This CDR3 is built from 15 residues. The CDR3 here is CAWSVGLAGTGELFF. CDR3 in DNA: TGTGCCTGGAGTGTAGGGCTAGCGGGGACCGGGGAGCTGTTTTTT.

The V call is TRBV19, the J call TRBJ2-1; 8 bases align to TRBD2. V was clipped by 4 bases and J by 5 bases; unmatched bases: 7. Germline CDR1 reads LNHDA; CDR2 reads SQIVND (reference sequence). This CDR3 is 15 amino acids long. CDR3 in DNA: TGTGCCAGTAGTAAAGCGGGAGTCAGGGACAATGAGCAGTTCTTC. Protein sequence: CASSKAGVRDNEQFF.

This clone is a singleton in its sample. Other DNA variants within this sample encode the same CDR3. The genes are TRBV5-1 and TRBJ1-1, with D unclear. The germline V gene encodes CDR1 SGHRS and CDR2 YFSETQ. The CDR3 runs to 13 residues. V shed 4 bases and J shed 0 bases, with 7 bases lying between them. The CDR3 here is CASSLTVNTEAFF. CDR3 in DNA: TGCGCCAGCAGCCTCACAGTGAACACTGAAGCTTTCTTT.

The chain joins TRBV7-3 to TRBJ1-1, with 7 bases that match TRBD1. CDR3 length: 14 residues. Unmatched junction bases numbered 7, after V lost 5 bases and J lost 4 bases. Germline V gives CDR1 SGHTA, CDR2 FQGTGA. CDR3 in amino acids: CASSLTWDSTEAFF. In DNA form, the CDR3 reads TGTGCCAGCAGCCTGACGTGGGACAGCACTGAAGCTTTCTTT.

The chain recombines TRBV21-1 with TRBJ1-6; TRBD1 is the table's D call and was not checked against the DNA. TRBV21-1 is tagged as a pseudogene. This CDR3 comprises 15 residues. The CDR3 region is CAIIQGRDYNSPLHF. The CDR3 bases are TGTGCCATCATACAGGGGCGAGACTATAATTCACCCCTCCACTTT.

The V call is TRBV6-5, the J call TRBJ2-7; D gene unclear. The CDR3 covers 15 residues. Germline V gene sequence: CDR1 MNHEY, CDR2 SVGAGI. The V gene lost 9 bases and the J gene lost 2 bases, with 20 bases spanning the gap. As DNA, the CDR3 is TGTGCCAGTGCGGAGACCCTCGGGTCAGCCTACGAGCAGTACTTC. Amino acids: CASAETLGSAYEQYF.

This chain connects TRBV19 to TRBJ1-1; D gene uncertain. Germline CDR1 and CDR2: LNHDA and SQIVND (reference sequence). V was shortened by 1 base and J by 2 bases, with 14 bases between the two germline ends. CDR3 length equals 16 residues. Written as DNA, the CDR3 is TGTGCCAGTAGTATAGGGAGCGATTTACCTAACACTGAAGCTTTCTTT. It specifies CASSIGSDLPNTEAFF.

The rearrangement uses TRBV12-3 or TRBV12-4 and TRBJ1-2; possible D gene TRBD1, 5 bases. CDR3 length: 11 residues. V was shortened by 1 base and J by 8 bases, with 5 bases between the two germline ends. The CDR3, as DNA: TGTGCCAGCAGTTTAGGACAGGGCTACACCTTC. Protein sequence: CASSLGQGYTF.

This clone was detected once. The CDR3 nucleotides read TGTGCCAGTAGTATAGACAAATACGAGCAGTACTTC. Protein product: CASSIDKYEQYF. The chain couples TRBV19 to TRBJ2-7; the D is unclear. V was pared by 0 bases and J by 4 bases, with 4 bases between. This CDR3 contains 12 residues. CDR1 and CDR2 (germline): LNHDA, SQIVND (reference sequence).

In the case of this clone: At one of its ends the junction is not consistent with the germline gene, which may arise from a read error. The chain has TRBV5-4 and TRBJ2-1; D perhaps matches TRBD1 (5 bases). The CDR3 has 14 residues. Germline V gives CDR1 SGHNT, CDR2 YYREEE (reference sequence). The CDR3, as DNA: TGTGCCAGCAGCTTGGTGGGGCAGGACAACGAGCAGTTCTTC. It encodes CASSLVGQDNEQFF.

The V gene is TRBV10-3, the J gene TRBJ1-3, with D maybe TRBD1 (6 bases). The CDR3 spans 15 residues. The V and J ends lost 4 bases and 2 bases respectively, with 12 bases between them. Germline values: CDR1 ENHRY, CDR2 SYGVKD. CDR3 sequence: CAISGSGAPGNTIYF. In DNA, the CDR3 is TGTGCCATCAGTGGCTCAGGGGCACCTGGAAACACCATATATTTT.